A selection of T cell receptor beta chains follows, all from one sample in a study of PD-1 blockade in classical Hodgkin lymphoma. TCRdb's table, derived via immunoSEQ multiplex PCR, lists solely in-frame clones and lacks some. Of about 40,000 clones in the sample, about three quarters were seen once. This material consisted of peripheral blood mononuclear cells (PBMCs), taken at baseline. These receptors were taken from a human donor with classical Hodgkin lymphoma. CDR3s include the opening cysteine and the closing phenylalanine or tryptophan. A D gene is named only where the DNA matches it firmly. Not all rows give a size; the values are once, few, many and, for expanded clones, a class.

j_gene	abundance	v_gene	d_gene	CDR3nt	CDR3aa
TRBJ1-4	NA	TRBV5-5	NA	TGTGCCAGCAGCTTGGAAGAAGTGAGGAATGAAAAACTGTTTTTT	CASSLEEVRNEKLFF
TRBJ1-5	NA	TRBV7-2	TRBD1	TGTGCCAGCAGCTTAGAACAGGGGTTTGGGCAGCCCCAGCATTTT	CASSLEQGFGQPQHF
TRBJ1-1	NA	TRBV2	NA	TGTGCCAGCGGTGCTTGGAGGATCATGAACACTGAAGCTTTCTTT	CASGAWRIMNTEAFF
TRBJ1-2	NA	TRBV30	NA	TGTGCCTGGAACCGGGGGTGGGGCGGCGATAACTATGGCTACACCTTC	CAWNRGWGGDNYGYTF
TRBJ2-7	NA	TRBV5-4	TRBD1	TGTGCCAGCAGCTCCGGGACAGGGGGCATGTACGAGCAGTACTTC	CASSSGTGGMYEQYF
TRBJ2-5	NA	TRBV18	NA	TGTGCCAGCTCCCCGCGCCGGGGGCTGGAAGAGCAGTACTTC	CASSPRRGLEEQYF
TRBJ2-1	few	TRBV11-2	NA	TGTGCCAGCAGCTTGGACCGAGGACGGTTCTTC	CASSLDRGRFF
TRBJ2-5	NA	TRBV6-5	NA	TGTGCCAGCAGTTACCCCCGGGAGACCCAGTACTTC	CASSYPRETQYF
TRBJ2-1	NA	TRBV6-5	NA	TGTGCCAGCAGTTACCAGAAGGGTGACAATGAGCAGTTCTTC	CASSYQKGDNEQFF
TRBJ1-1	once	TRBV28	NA	TGTGCCAGCAGTCCCCCTCAGGGCACTGAAGCTTTCTTT	CASSPPQGTEAFF